This T cell receptor (beta chain) was identified during a study of human T cells and chemical hapten exposure. Noted time point: pre-sensitization, week 0. Treatment specified: therapeutic diphenylcyclopropenone sensitization with weekly scalp DPC. The V and J ends lost 5 bases and 3 bases respectively, with 22 bases between them. Germline CDR1 reads SGHTA; CDR2 reads FQGTGA. The CDR3 spans 17 residues. In TCRdb, the RACE reads were re-called with MiXCR into one record per CDR3 protein. The table shows more than 300,000 distinct CDR3 sequences, with around 5.5% occurring only once. This clonotype originated in a woman younger than 30 with alopecia areata. Some clones in this sample may be carry-over from other donors' samples. Sequencing was performed on whole blood, taken in connection with sensitization to the hapten diphenylcyclopropenone (DPC). The chain has TRBV7-3 and TRBJ1-1, with D hard to call. The CDR3 nucleotides read TGTGCCAGCAGCCCCGCGGCGGGCCCTCGAATGCACACTGAAGCTTTCTTT. Translating gives CASSPAAGPRMHTEAFF.